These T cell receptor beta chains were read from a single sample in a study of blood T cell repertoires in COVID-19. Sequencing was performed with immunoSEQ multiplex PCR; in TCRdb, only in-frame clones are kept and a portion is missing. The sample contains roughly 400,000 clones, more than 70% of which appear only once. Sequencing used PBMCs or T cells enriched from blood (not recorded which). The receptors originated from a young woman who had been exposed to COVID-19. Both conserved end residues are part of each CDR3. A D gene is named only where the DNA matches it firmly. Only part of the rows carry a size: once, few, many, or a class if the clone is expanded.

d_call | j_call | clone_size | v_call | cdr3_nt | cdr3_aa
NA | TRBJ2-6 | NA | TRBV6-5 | TGTGCCAGCAGTTACCAGTACGGGGCCAACGTCCTGACTTTC | CASSYQYGANVLTF
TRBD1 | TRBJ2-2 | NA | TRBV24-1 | TGTGCCACCAGTGATTTGCAAAAGGGGGCTCTAGACACCGGGGAGCTGTTTTTT | CATSDLQKGALDTGELFF
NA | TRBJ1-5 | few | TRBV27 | TGTGCCAGCAGTTCGAGACAGATTAATCAGCCCCAGCATTTT | CASSSRQINQPQHF
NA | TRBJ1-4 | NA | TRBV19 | TGTGCCAGTGGAGCCAGAGCCTTGAATGAAAAACTGTTTTTT | CASGARALNEKLFF
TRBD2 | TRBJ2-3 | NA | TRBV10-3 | TGTGCCATCAGTGAAGGTCGGCTAGCGGGGGTCCCAGATACGCAGTATTTT | CAISEGRLAGVPDTQYF
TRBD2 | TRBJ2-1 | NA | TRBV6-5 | TGTGCCAGCAGTTACCCTACTAGCGGGAGGGGCGATGAGCAGTTCTTC | CASSYPTSGRGDEQFF
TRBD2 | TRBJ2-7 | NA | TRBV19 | TGTGCCAGTAGTGCGGGACTAGCGGGGGGCCCCACCTACGAGCAGTACTTC | CASSAGLAGGPTYEQYF
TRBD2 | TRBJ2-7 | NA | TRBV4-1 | TGCGCCAGCAGCCAAGATAAAACTAGCGGGGCCTACGAGCAGTACTTC | CASSQDKTSGAYEQYF
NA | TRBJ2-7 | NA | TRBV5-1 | TGCGCCAGCAGCTTGGACCAGGGGCGCGAGCAGTACTTC | CASSLDQGREQYF
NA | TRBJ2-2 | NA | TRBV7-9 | TGTGCCAGCAGCTTAGAACAGAACACCGGGGAGCTGTTTTTT | CASSLEQNTGELFF
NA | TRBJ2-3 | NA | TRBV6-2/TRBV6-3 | TGTGCCAGCAGTTCAGGACAGATCACAGATACGCAGTATTTT | CASSSGQITDTQYF
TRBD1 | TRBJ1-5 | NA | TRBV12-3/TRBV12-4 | TGTGCCAGCAGAGAGGGGGCGATTCAGCCCCAGCATTTT | CASREGAIQPQHF
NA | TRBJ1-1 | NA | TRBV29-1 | TGCAGCGTTGATCCCAACGGGGACACTGAAGCTTTCTTT | CSVDPNGDTEAFF
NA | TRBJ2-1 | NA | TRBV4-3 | TGCGCCAGCAGCCCCCGGTGGGAGTACAATGAGCAGTTCTTC | CASSPRWEYNEQFF
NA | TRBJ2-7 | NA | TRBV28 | TGTGCCGTAATGGTGCAGGCTTCGTCCGAGCAGTACTTC | CAVMVQASSEQYF
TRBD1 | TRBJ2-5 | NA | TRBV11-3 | TGTGCCAGCAGCTTGGGACAGCAAGAGACCCAGTACTTC | CASSLGQQETQYF
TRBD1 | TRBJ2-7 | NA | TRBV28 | TGTGCCAGCAGTCTTACAGGGGGCGACGAGCAGTACTTC | CASSLTGGDEQYF
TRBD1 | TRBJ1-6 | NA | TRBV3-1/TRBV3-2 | TGTGCCAGCAGCCACGACAGAGGGGGCAATTCACCCCTCCACTTT | CASSHDRGGNSPLHF
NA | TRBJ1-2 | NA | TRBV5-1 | TGCGCCAGCAGCCCCGGACTCGTGTGGGGCTACACCTTC | CASSPGLVWGYTF
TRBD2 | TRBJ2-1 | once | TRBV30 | TGTGCCTGGGCCATCGGTACTAGCGGGGGGTACAATGAGCAGTTCTTC | CAWAIGTSGGYNEQFF
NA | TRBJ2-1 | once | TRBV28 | TGTGCCAGCGGCTACCCGAGGGCAGGCGAAGCGGATGAGCAGTTCTTC | CASGYPRAGEADEQFF
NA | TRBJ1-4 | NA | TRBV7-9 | TGTGCCAGCAGCTTCTTAGGGGTCGGTGAAAAACTGTTTTTT | CASSFLGVGEKLFF
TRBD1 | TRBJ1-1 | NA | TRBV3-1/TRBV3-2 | TGTGCCAGCAGCCGCGGACAGGTGAAGACTGAAGCTTTCTTT | CASSRGQVKTEAFF
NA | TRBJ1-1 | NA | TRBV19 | TGTGCCAGTAGTATGGTAGCTCCAACGGGCACTGAAGCTTTCTTT | CASSMVAPTGTEAFF
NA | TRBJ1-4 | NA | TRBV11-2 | TGTGCCAGCAGCTTACCAGTAAATGAAAAACTGTTTTTT | CASSLPVNEKLFF
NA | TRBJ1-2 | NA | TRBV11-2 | TGTGCCAGCAGCTTAGGGGAGACATATGGCTACACCTTC | CASSLGETYGYTF
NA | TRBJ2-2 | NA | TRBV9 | TGTGCCAGCAGCGTAGGTACAGCAAACACCGGGGAGCTGTTTTTT | CASSVGTANTGELFF
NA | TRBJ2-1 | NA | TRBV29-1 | TGCAGCGTTGTCAGAGGCTACAATGAGCAGTTCTTC | CSVVRGYNEQFF
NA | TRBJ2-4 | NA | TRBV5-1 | TGCGCCAGCAGCCCGGGTGTTGAAAACATTCAGTACTTC | CASSPGVENIQYF
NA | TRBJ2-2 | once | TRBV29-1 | TGCAGCGTTGAAGCACAGACGGCGGGGGCCACCGGGGAGCTGTTTTTT | CSVEAQTAGATGELFF
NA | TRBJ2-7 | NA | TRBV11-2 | TGTGCCAGCAGCTTAGTATCCCCCTCAACTAGGAGCTCCTACGAGCAGTACTTC | CASSLVSPSTRSSYEQYF
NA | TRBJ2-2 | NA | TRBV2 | TGTGCCAGCAGTCCCCTTTTGAACACCGGGGAGCTGTTTTTT | CASSPLLNTGELFF
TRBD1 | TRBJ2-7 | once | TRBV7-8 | TGTGCCAGCAGCCCAAAGACAGGGAACTCCTACGAGCAGTACTTC | CASSPKTGNSYEQYF
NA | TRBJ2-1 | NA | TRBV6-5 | TGTGCCAGCAGTTACCGAACCGGGAAGTACAATGAGCAGTTCTTC | CASSYRTGKYNEQFF
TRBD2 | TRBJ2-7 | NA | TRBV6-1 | TGTGCCAGCAGTGGACAAGGACTAGCGGGAGCTGGAGAGCAGTACTTC | CASSGQGLAGAGEQYF
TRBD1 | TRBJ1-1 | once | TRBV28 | TGTGCCAGCGGCGGGGACAGGGGGTCCACTGAAGCTTTCTTT | CASGGDRGSTEAFF
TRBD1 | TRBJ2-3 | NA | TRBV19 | TGTGCCAGTACCGGACAGGCCTGGGGCACAGATACGCAGTATTTT | CASTGQAWGTDTQYF
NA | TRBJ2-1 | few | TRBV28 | TGTGCCAGCAGTTTAAGGCAGGGGGCGAAGACTAGCCCGGGAGAACCCTACAATGAGCAGTTCTTC | CASSLRQGAKTSPGEPYNEQFF
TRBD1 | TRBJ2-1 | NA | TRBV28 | TGTGCCAGCAGGGGGTGGGACAGGTCCTACAATGAGCAGTTCTTC | CASRGWDRSYNEQFF
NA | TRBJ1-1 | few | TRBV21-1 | TGTGCCAGCAGCAACCGACAGGGTATCACTGAAGCTTTCTTT | CASSNRQGITEAFF
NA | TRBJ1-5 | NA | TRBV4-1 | TGCGCCAGCAGCCAAGAGGCGACAGGCAATCAGCCCCAGCATTTT | CASSQEATGNQPQHF
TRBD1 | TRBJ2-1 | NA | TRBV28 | TGTGCCAGCAGGTGGACAGGGAGCTCCTACAATGAGCAGTTCTTC | CASRWTGSSYNEQFF
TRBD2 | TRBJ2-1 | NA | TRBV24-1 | TGTGCCACCAGTGCTCAGGCTAGCGGATACCACAATGAGCAGTTCTTC | CATSAQASGYHNEQFF
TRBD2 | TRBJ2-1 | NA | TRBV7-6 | TGTGCCAGCAGCTTAGAACTAGCGGGAGACTATGAGCAGTTCTTC | CASSLELAGDYEQFF
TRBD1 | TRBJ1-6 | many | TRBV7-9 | TGTGCCAGCAGCTTAGGACAGGGTTTTTATAATTCACCCCTCCACTTT | CASSLGQGFYNSPLHF
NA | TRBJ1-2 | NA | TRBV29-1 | TGCAGCGTTGTAAGGGCAGGGGAAAATGTTGGGGCAAGACATAACTATGGCTACACCTTC | CSVVRAGENVGARHNYGYTF
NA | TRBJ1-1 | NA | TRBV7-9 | TGTGCCAGCAGCCGATACGGCGGGAAAACTGAAGCTTTCTTT | CASSRYGGKTEAFF
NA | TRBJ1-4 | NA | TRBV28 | TGTGCCAGCAGTTTTGGCGGGACCCTTAATGAAAAACTGTTTTTT | CASSFGGTLNEKLFF
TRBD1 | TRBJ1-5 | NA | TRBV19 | TGTGCCAGTAGTAGCGGGACAGGGAATGATCAGCCCCAGCATTTT | CASSSGTGNDQPQHF
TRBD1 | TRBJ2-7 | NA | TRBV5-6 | TGTGCCAGCAGCAGCGGGACAGGGTACAACGAGCAGTACTTC | CASSSGTGYNEQYF
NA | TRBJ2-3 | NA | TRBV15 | TGTGCCACCAGCGTCCATTGGGGGCAAGGAGATACGCAGTATTTT | CATSVHWGQGDTQYF
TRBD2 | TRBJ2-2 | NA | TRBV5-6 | TGTGCCAGCAGCTTGGGCGGGGGGATGACCGGGGAGCTGTTTTTT | CASSLGGGMTGELFF
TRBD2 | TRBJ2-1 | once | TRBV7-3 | TGTGCCAGCAGTTCTAGCGGGGGGTACAATGAGCAGTTCTTC | CASSSSGGYNEQFF
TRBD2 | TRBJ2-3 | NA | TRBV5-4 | TGTGCCAGCAGCAAACCGGGACTAGGGGATACGCAGTATTTT | CASSKPGLGDTQYF
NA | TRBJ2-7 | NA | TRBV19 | TGTGCCAGTAGTGCGGCGGCGAGCTCCTACGAGCAGTACTTC | CASSAAASSYEQYF
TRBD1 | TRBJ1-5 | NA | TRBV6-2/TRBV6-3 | TGTGCCAGCAGTTACGGGACAGGGAAGGGGTATAGCAATCAGCCCCAGCATTTT | CASSYGTGKGYSNQPQHF
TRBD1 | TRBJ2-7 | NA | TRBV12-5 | TGTGCTAGTGGCAGGGGACAGGGGAGCCACGAGCAGTACTTC | CASGRGQGSHEQYF
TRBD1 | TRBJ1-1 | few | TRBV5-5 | TGTGCCAGCAGCTTGGAAGAGACAGGGTCTGAAGCTTTCTTT | CASSLEETGSEAFF
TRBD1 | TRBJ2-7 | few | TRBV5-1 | TGCGCCAGCAGCTTAGCCAGGGGGCGAAAGGAGATCGTCTACGAGCAGTACTTC | CASSLARGRKEIVYEQYF